The 18 T cell receptor beta chains presented below share a single source sample, sequenced in a study of T-cell reconstitution after alpha-beta-depleted transplantation in children. Unique molecular identifiers were incorporated during preparation of the TCRbeta library. TCRdb itself ran the PCR reads through MiXCR, one entry per CDR3 protein. The sample records around 250,000 distinct CDR3 sequences, roughly 8.2% being singletons. The sample in question was PBMCs, mostly from graft donor cells, obtained 180 days after TCRalphabeta/CD19-depleted stem cell transplant. The source is a male patient younger than 18 who had a stem cell transplant for acute lymphoblastic leukemia, so the T cells may come from the graft donor.

The chain recombines TRBV18 with TRBJ2-5, with D perhaps TRBD2 (6 bases). The CDR3 length is 14 residues. Germline loops: CDR1 KGHSH, CDR2 LQKENI. V lost 0 bases and J lost 6, with 11 bases in between. CDR3 sequence: CASSPPGLLKTQYF. In DNA, the CDR3 is TGTGCCAGCTCACCACCGGGACTCCTGAAGACCCAGTACTTC.

In this sample, this clonotype turned up many times. The chain uses TRBV25-1 and TRBJ2-2; 7 nucleotides match TRBD1. Per the germline V gene, CDR1 is MGHDK and CDR2 is SYGVNS. The CDR3 runs to 16 residues. V dropped 4 bases and J dropped 2; count of bases not matched to a gene: 7. CDR3 nucleotides: TGTGCCAGCAGTGCCAGCCGGACAGGCAACACCGGGGAGCTGTTTTTT. Translated: CASSASRTGNTGELFF.

Ten or more counts support this clonotype. The chain combines TRBV5-1 with TRBJ2-1; 13 nucleotides line up with TRBD2. With V trimmed by 3 bases and J by 5 bases, 2 bases remained unmatched. The CDR3 consists of 15 residues. Germline CDR1 and CDR2: SGHRS and YFSETQ. This CDR3 reads CASSYGLAGDNEQFF. The CDR3 nucleotides are TGCGCCAGCAGCTACGGACTAGCGGGGGACAATGAGCAGTTCTTC.

This clonotype was seen ten or more times. As DNA, the CDR3 is TGCAGCGTTGTGATGGCGGCCCTAGCCAAAAACATTCAGTACTTC. Protein sequence: CSVVMAALAKNIQYF. This chain links TRBV29-1 with TRBJ2-4; D gene ambiguous. Germline V gives CDR1 SQVTM, CDR2 ANQGSEA. The CDR3 loop spans 15 amino acids. V lost 4 bases and J lost 0, with 13 bases in between.

The table lists this clonotype with many counts. The rearrangement links TRBV23-1 to TRBJ2-1; perhaps D is TRBD1 or TRBD2 (5 bases each). TRBV23-1 is noted as an ORF with a role that remains uncertain. V lost 9 bases and J 12 bases, leaving 9 bases between the germline ends. The CDR3 has 9 residues. The CDR3 bases are TGCGCCAGAGGTGGGGGGCAGTTCTTC. This encodes CARGGGQFF.

This clonotype was recorded at least ten times. This chain connects TRBV15 to TRBJ2-5; TRBD2 is a possible D gene (6 bases). Trimming cost V 0 bases and J 1 base, with 9 bases left between them. The CDR3 loop spans 15 amino acids. Germline V lookup: CDR1 LNHNV, CDR2 YYDKDF (reference sequence). CDR3 residues: CATSRDNSGQETQYF. The CDR3 nucleotides read TGTGCCACCAGCAGAGACAATAGCGGCCAAGAGACCCAGTACTTC.

The genes are TRBV3-1 and TRBJ2-5, with 9 bases identical to TRBD2. Losses at the gene ends were 5 bases for V and 1 base for J; bases not matched to a gene: 11. The CDR3 is 17 amino acids. Germline CDR1 is LGHDT and CDR2 is YNNKEL (reference sequence). The CDR3 sequence is CASSASWRREGQETQYF. The DNA for the CDR3 is TGTGCCAGCAGCGCCTCTTGGAGGCGGGAGGGCCAAGAGACCCAGTACTTC.

This clonotype was counted ten times or more. The V gene is TRBV7-9, the J gene TRBJ2-7; the D is unclear. The CDR3 contains 13 residues. The germline CDR1 and CDR2 sequences are SEHNR and FQNEAQ (reference sequence). Trimming removed 2 bases from V and 3 bases from J, with 8 bases in between. CDR3 in amino acids: CASSLSGNYEQYF. In DNA, the CDR3 is TGTGCCAGCAGCTTATCTGGGAACTACGAGCAGTACTTC.

In this sample, this clonotype turned up many times. The chain carries TRBV5-1 and TRBJ2-1; D is unresolved. Deletions cut 2 bases from V and 4 bases from J, with 7 bases between. CDR3 length: 13 amino acids. The germline CDR1 and CDR2 sequences are SGHRS and YFSETQ. CDR3 nucleotide sequence: TGCGCCAGCAGCTTTATTGGGTACAATGAGCAGTTCTTC. This codes for CASSFIGYNEQFF.

The sample holds many counts of this clonotype. This chain connects TRBV10-3 to TRBJ2-7; D remains ambiguous. The V and J ends lost 1 base and 6 bases respectively, with 4 bases between them. The germline CDR1 and CDR2 sequences are ENHRY and SYGVKD. This CDR3 contains 11 residues. The chain's CDR3 is CAISELVEQYF. The CDR3 DNA sequence: TGTGCCATCAGTGAGTTAGTCGAGCAGTACTTC.

The CDR3 is CASSLSSGTPYYEQYF. CDR3 DNA sequence: TGTGCCAGCAGTCTCAGTAGCGGGACCCCGTACTACGAGCAGTACTTC. The V call is TRBV6-1, the J call TRBJ2-7; 8 positions agree with TRBD2. Looked up from germline, CDR1 is MNHNS and CDR2 is SASEGT. The CDR3 is 16 residues long. V dropped 5 bases and J dropped 3; count of bases not matched to a gene: 12.

This clonotype has at least ten counts. The chain uses TRBV11-2 and TRBJ2-2; 7 nucleotides line up with TRBD2. Trimming cost V 4 bases and J 6 bases; bases outside gene matches: 14. Looked up from germline, CDR1 is SGHAT and CDR2 is FQNNGV. The CDR3 consists of 17 residues. CDR3 coding DNA: TGTGCCAGCAGCTGGCCCTCGGGGGGAGTCGGGGCCGGGGAGCTGTTTTTT. Protein sequence: CASSWPSGGVGAGELFF. Variable domain in full (rest from reference TRBV11-2 and TRBJ2-2): EAGVAQSPRYKIIEKRQSVAFWCNPISGHATLYWYQQILGQGPKLLIQFQNNGVVDDSQLPKDRFSAERLKGVDSTLKIQPAKLEDSAVYLCASSWPSGGVGAGELFFGEGSRLTVL.

On this clonotype: This may come from a read error, since a much larger clone is one base off. This sequence joins TRBV6-2 or TRBV6-3 and TRBJ2-2; 8 bases match TRBD1. This CDR3 region has 19 residues. Germline V gene sequence: CDR1 MNHEY, CDR2 SVGEGT. In DNA form, the CDR3 reads TGTGCCGGCAGTTTAGCCCCACCTTCGACAGGGGAGAAGACCGGGGAGCTGTTTTTT. Its protein is CAGSLAPPSTGEKTGELFF.

This clonotype was picked up many times. This chain joins TRBV6-2 or TRBV6-3 and TRBJ2-7, with 10 bases fitting TRBD1. CDR3 length: 15 amino acids. V dropped 6 bases and J dropped 4; count of bases not matched to a gene: 9. Germline assignment: CDR1 MNHEY and CDR2 SVGEGT. The CDR3 DNA is TGTGCCAGCAGCATCCCGGGACAGGGGAGATACGAGCAGTACTTC. Amino acids: CASSIPGQGRYEQYF.

This clonotype was detected many times. The chain combines TRBV11-2 with TRBJ1-1; D remains unclear. CDR1 is SGHAT and CDR2 is FQNNGV in the germline V gene. V lost 1 base, J lost 6 bases, and 6 bases lay in between. The CDR3 length is 12 residues. The CDR3 protein is CASSLVRSEAFF. As DNA, the CDR3 is TGTGCCAGCAGCTTAGTAAGGTCTGAAGCTTTCTTT.

The sample holds many counts of this clonotype. This chain uses TRBV7-2 with TRBJ1-2; TRBD1 agrees at 8 bases. Germline V gene data show CDR1 as SGHTA and CDR2 as FQGNSA. The CDR3 covers 18 residues. Trimming at V came to 2 bases and at J to 4 bases, leaving 15 bases not matched to a gene. CDR3 bases: TGTGCCAGCAGCTTACTGTATGCCGTACAGGGGGAGAGCTATGGCTACACCTTC. Protein: CASSLLYAVQGESYGYTF. Variable domain in full (rest from reference TRBV7-2 and TRBJ1-2): GAGVSQSPSNKVTEKGKDVELRCDPISGHTALYWYRQSLGQGLEFLIYFQGNSAPDKSGLPSDRFSAERTGGSVSTLTIQRTQQEDSAVYLCASSLLYAVQGESYGYTFGSGTRLTVV.

In its sample, this clonotype was seen many times. The rearrangement links TRBV9 to TRBJ2-1; 14 bases map to TRBD2. CDR3 size: 16 residues. V lost 4 bases and J lost 7; bases outside the gene matches: 7. In germline, CDR1 is SGDLS, CDR2 YYNGEE. As DNA, the CDR3 is TGTGCCAGCAGCTCCCCCGGGACTAGCGGGAGAAATGAGCAGTTCTTC. It translates to CASSSPGTSGRNEQFF.

In this sample, this clonotype turned up many times. The J gene is TRBJ2-7, the V gene TRBV11-2, with D tentatively TRBD2 (5 bases). V was trimmed by 0 bases and J by 0 bases, leaving 9 bases between them. The germline gives CDR1 SGHAT, CDR2 FQNNGV. The CDR3 consists of 15 residues. The CDR3 loop reads CASSLEPRGSYEQYF. DNA of the CDR3: TGTGCCAGCAGCTTAGAACCCCGGGGCTCCTACGAGCAGTACTTC.